The rows below give T cell receptor beta chains drawn from one sample of a study of shared T cell receptors in the human thymus. The protocol was immunoSEQ multiplex PCR, while the TCRdb copy is restricted to in-frame clones and leaves out a portion. The sample has hundreds of thousands of clones; 88% are singletons. These same records also appear under a second study, on human thymus T cells.

The sample consisted of thymocytes. The receptors here all came from a boy younger than two with a congenital heart defect. The CDR3 runs from the conserved cysteine through the conserved F or W. The D gene is left open where the match is weak. Size tells how often a clone was seen (once, few, many) or the class of an expanded clone, and some rows leave it out.

j_call: TRBJ2-2
d_call: TRBD1
clone_size: -
cdr3_length: 14
v_call: TRBV4-1
cdr3_aa: CASSQESGGGELFF
cdr3_nt: TGCGCCAGCAGCCAAGAATCAGGGGGCGGGGAGCTGTTTTTT

j_call: TRBJ1-4
d_call: -
clone_size: -
cdr3_length: 14
v_call: TRBV6-5
cdr3_aa: CASRLGAQHEKLFF
cdr3_nt: TGTGCCAGCAGACTTGGAGCCCAACATGAAAAACTGTTTTTT

j_call: TRBJ2-3
d_call: -
clone_size: once
cdr3_length: 11
v_call: TRBV12-5
cdr3_aa: CASVTADTQYF
cdr3_nt: TGTGCTAGTGTAACGGCAGATACGCAGTATTTT

j_call: TRBJ1-1
d_call: TRBD1
clone_size: -
cdr3_length: 16
v_call: TRBV27
cdr3_aa: CASKEGQGAMNTEAFF
cdr3_nt: TGTGCCAGCAAGGAGGGACAGGGGGCGATGAACACTGAAGCTTTCTTT

j_call: TRBJ2-1
d_call: TRBD2
clone_size: -
cdr3_length: 15
v_call: TRBV19
cdr3_aa: CASRAGGPLDGEQFF
cdr3_nt: TGTGCCAGTCGGGCGGGAGGGCCCCTGGACGGTGAGCAGTTCTTC

j_call: TRBJ2-2
d_call: TRBD2
clone_size: -
cdr3_length: 17
v_call: TRBV11-3
cdr3_aa: CASSLDWTRLGTGELFF
cdr3_nt: TGTGCCAGCAGCTTAGATTGGACTAGGTTGGGCACCGGGGAGCTGTTTTTT

j_call: TRBJ2-7
d_call: TRBD2
clone_size: -
cdr3_length: 16
v_call: TRBV6-6
cdr3_aa: CASSRGLAGAAYEQYF
cdr3_nt: TGTGCCAGCAGTCGGGGACTAGCGGGAGCCGCCTACGAGCAGTACTTC

j_call: TRBJ1-2
d_call: -
clone_size: -
cdr3_length: 18
v_call: TRBV6-1
cdr3_aa: CASSDRWAGPRGFYGYTF
cdr3_nt: TGTGCCAGCAGTGACCGATGGGCAGGGCCCAGGGGCTTCTATGGCTACACCTTC

j_call: TRBJ2-7
d_call: TRBD1
clone_size: -
cdr3_length: 12
v_call: TRBV6-1
cdr3_aa: CASSLTGDEQYF
cdr3_nt: TGTGCCAGCAGCCTGACAGGGGACGAGCAGTACTTC

j_call: TRBJ2-1
d_call: TRBD2
clone_size: -
cdr3_length: 17
v_call: TRBV15
cdr3_aa: CATSRDLAGGDNNEQFF
cdr3_nt: TGTGCCACCAGCAGAGATCTAGCGGGAGGGGACAACAATGAGCAGTTCTTC

j_call: TRBJ2-7
d_call: TRBD2
clone_size: few
cdr3_length: 14
v_call: TRBV4-3
cdr3_aa: CASSHKAGVREQYF
cdr3_nt: TGCGCCAGCAGCCACAAAGCGGGAGTGCGGGAGCAGTACTTC

j_call: TRBJ2-1
d_call: TRBD2
clone_size: -
cdr3_length: 14
v_call: TRBV27
cdr3_aa: CASMKREVINEQFF
cdr3_nt: TGTGCCAGCATGAAGCGGGAGGTCATCAATGAGCAGTTCTTC

j_call: TRBJ1-1
d_call: -
clone_size: -
cdr3_length: 22
v_call: TRBV27
cdr3_aa: CASSLTSGTTIPRSLANTEAFF
cdr3_nt: TGTGCCAGCAGTCTCACCTCCGGGACGACAATCCCGAGGTCACTAGCGAACACTGAAGCTTTCTTT

j_call: TRBJ2-3
d_call: TRBD1
clone_size: -
cdr3_length: 18
v_call: TRBV7-9
cdr3_aa: CASSLITTGGIAADTQYF
cdr3_nt: TGTGCCAGCAGCCTAATAACGACAGGGGGGATAGCGGCAGATACGCAGTATTTT

j_call: TRBJ2-3
d_call: -
clone_size: -
cdr3_length: 14
v_call: TRBV7-2
cdr3_aa: CASTRDGSRNTQYF
cdr3_nt: TGTGCCAGCACCCGGGACGGGAGTAGAAATACGCAGTATTTT